What follows are 31 T cell receptor beta chains derived from one specimen sequenced in a study of blood T cell repertoires in COVID-19. Generated by immunoSEQ multiplex PCR, the TCRdb table keeps only in-frame clones and is missing some. The sample holds 200,000 to 300,000 clones, around four fifths seen once. The sequencing sample was made of peripheral blood. The origin of the receptors is a woman aged 60-75 years with active or convalescent COVID-19.

V and J are TRBV2 and TRBJ1-1, with D uncertain. The ends were cut back, 4 bases at V and 1 base at J, with 4 bases in the middle. Per germline, CDR1 SNHLY and CDR2 FYNNEI. CDR3 size: 12 residues. The CDR3 sequence is CASSGQNTEAFF. DNA of the CDR3: TGTGCCAGCAGTGGACAGAACACTGAAGCTTTCTTT.

The V call is TRBV7-2, the J call TRBJ1-5; 8 bases are shared with TRBD1. J gave up 4 bases and V 5 bases, and 4 bases lay outside the gene matches. The CDR3 is 14 amino acids. The germline V gene encodes CDR1 SGHTA and CDR2 FQGNSA. CDR3 coding DNA: TGTGCCAGCAGCCAATGGACAGGGAATCAGCCCCAGCATTTT. Its protein product is CASSQWTGNQPQHF.

Comment on this clone: The junction departs from the called germline gene at one end, perhaps through a read error. The rearrangement links TRBV6-1 to TRBJ2-3; TRBD2 is a possible D gene (5 bases). The CDR3 has 15 amino acids. CDR1 is MNHNS and CDR2 is SASEGT in the germline V gene. CDR3 residues: CASREGAALTDTQYF. Here the CDR3 DNA reads TGTGCCAGCAGGGAAGGAGCGGCCCTCACAGATACGCAGTATTTT.

This clone came up once. The chain links TRBV19 to TRBJ2-1; TRBD2 might be the D (7 bases). CDR1 is LNHDA, CDR2 SQIVND, per germline (reference sequence). The CDR3 covers 15 residues. V lost 6 bases, J lost 0 bases, and 12 bases lay in between. The CDR3 sequence: CASRRGGGSYNEQFF. The CDR3 bases are TGTGCCAGTAGGAGGGGAGGGGGCTCCTACAATGAGCAGTTCTTC.

The chain couples TRBV6-5 to TRBJ2-7, with 7 bases that match TRBD1. V was pared by 4 bases and J by 2 bases, with 5 bases of the junction left unmatched. Germline lookup yields CDR1 MNHEY and CDR2 SVGAGI. This CDR3 contains 14 residues. CDR3 in amino acids: CASSFLTGPYEQYV. Here the CDR3 DNA reads TGTGCCAGCAGTTTCCTGACAGGGCCCTACGAGCAGTACGTC.

The rearrangement links TRBV5-1 to TRBJ2-2, with D uncertain. Trimming left V 0 bases short and J 1 base short, with 13 bases between. This CDR3 is built from 17 residues. Germline assignment: CDR1 SGHRS and CDR2 YFSETQ. In DNA form, the CDR3 reads TGCGCCAGCAGCTTGGCGACACACTTATTGAACACCGGGGAGCTGTTTTTT. Translated: CASSLATHLLNTGELFF.

This chain uses TRBV4-2 with TRBJ2-3; D gene uncertain. Looked up from germline, CDR1 is LGHNA and CDR2 is YNFKEQ. V lost 3 bases to trimming and J lost 0 bases, with 10 bases between them. This CDR3 is 15 amino acids long. The CDR3 here is CASSHIGSSTDTQYF. In DNA form, the CDR3 reads TGTGCCAGCAGCCATATTGGCTCTAGCACAGATACGCAGTATTTT.

V and J are TRBV6-1 and TRBJ1-6; D is undetermined. The V and J ends lost 4 bases and 10 bases respectively, with 23 bases between them. Germline-derived CDR1 and CDR2 are MNHNS and SASEGT. There are 17 residues in the CDR3. The CDR3 spells CASSALVTGKPQSPLHF. The CDR3 DNA follows: TGTGCCAGCAGTGCCCTAGTGACGGGGAAGCCCCAATCACCCCTCCACTTT.

V usage is TRBV28 and J usage is TRBJ1-2; D possibly corresponds to TRBD1 (5 bases). Germline-derived CDR1 and CDR2 are MDHEN and SYDVKM. V dropped 6 bases and J dropped 4 bases, with 12 bases sitting between them. This CDR3 has 13 amino acids. The DNA of the CDR3 is TGTGCCAGCAGCCAAGGAGGGGTCTATGGCTACACCTTC. Protein product: CASSQGGVYGYTF.

The CDR3 spells CASSSRRGTDTQYF. CDR3 bases: TGTGCCAGCAGCTCGCGCCGCGGCACAGATACGCAGTATTTT. The chain joins TRBV7-9 to TRBJ2-3; D gene uncertain. Trimming took off 4 bases at V and 1 base at J, with 9 bases between the two ends. CDR1 SEHNR and CDR2 FQNEAQ come from the germline V gene (reference sequence). The length of the CDR3 is 14 residues.

The V call is TRBV10-3, the J call TRBJ2-7; the match to TRBD2 covers 7 bases. The CDR3 sequence is 13 residues long. The ends lost 10 bases at V and 0 bases at J; junction bases unmatched: 6. Germline V gives CDR1 ENHRY, CDR2 SYGVKD. CDR3 in amino acids: CATLGGSSYEQYF. The CDR3 region has the DNA TGTGCCACCCTGGGCGGGAGCTCCTACGAGCAGTACTTC.

J is TRBJ1-6 and V is TRBV5-6, with D tentatively TRBD1 (6 bases). Trimming pared 1 base from V and 7 bases from J, leaving 9 bases between. The CDR3 consists of 14 residues. CDR1 is SGHDT, CDR2 YYEEEE, per germline. CDR3 amino acids: CASSLSQGNSPLHF. As DNA, the CDR3 is TGTGCCAGCAGCTTGTCCCAGGGGAATTCACCCCTCCACTTT.

This chain uses TRBV6-5 with TRBJ1-1, with D perhaps TRBD1 (5 bases). The germline V gene encodes CDR1 MNHEY and CDR2 SVGAGI. Trimming removed 2 bases at V and 10 bases at J, with 17 bases between. The CDR3 runs to 14 residues. CDR3 DNA sequence: TGTGCCAGCAGTTACGGTTGGGCAGGGTCGGCAGCTTTCTTT. This translates into CASSYGWAGSAAFF.

The CDR3 bases are TGTGCCAGCAGTGAAGGGACAGGGCTCGAGCAGTACGTC. Its protein is CASSEGTGLEQYV. The rearrangement links TRBV6-1 to TRBJ2-7; TRBD1 aligns across 8 bases. CDR1 MNHNS and CDR2 SASEGT come from the germline V gene. The CDR3 has 13 residues. V trimming: 1 base; J trimming: 6 bases; junction bases outside the gene matches: 2.

The chain joins TRBV27 to TRBJ1-2; 10 bases align to TRBD1. With 4 bases clipped from V and 7 bases from J, the junction kept 6 bases outside the gene matches. The CDR3 runs to 14 residues. Germline V gives CDR1 MNHEY, CDR2 SMNVEV (reference sequence). The CDR3 region has the DNA TGTGCCAGCAGTTCGCACGGGACAGGGGCTGGCTACACCTTC. It specifies CASSSHGTGAGYTF.

V and J are TRBV6-1 and TRBJ1-1; D might be TRBD1 (5 bases). V gave up 3 bases and J gave up 6 bases, with 26 bases separating them. CDR1 is MNHNS and CDR2 is SASEGT in the germline V gene. This CDR3 region has 18 residues. CDR3 sequence (DNA): TGTGCCAGCAGTGAGGACCGCAGGGTTAGGGTTGGGTCGGCTGAAGCTTTCTTT. This sequence encodes CASSEDRRVRVGSAEAFF.

The V call is TRBV19, the J call TRBJ1-5, with a weak D call TRBD1 (5 bases). V was clipped by 6 bases and J by 6 bases, with 12 bases between them. Germline values: CDR1 LNHDA, CDR2 SQIVND (reference sequence). The CDR3 length is 13 residues. The CDR3 protein is CASSQQGGQPQHF. The CDR3 DNA follows: TGTGCCAGTAGCCAGCAGGGCGGTCAGCCCCAGCATTTT.

The chain joins TRBV5-1 to TRBJ1-1, with D uncertain. The CDR3 has 14 amino acids. The V end lost 1 base, the J end lost 2 bases, and 9 bases lay between the germline ends. CDR1 is SGHRS and CDR2 is YFSETQ in the germline V gene. CDR3 sequence reads: CASSLRFANTEAFF. The CDR3, as DNA: TGCGCCAGCAGCTTGCGGTTCGCCAACACTGAAGCTTTCTTT.

This chain links TRBV5-1 with TRBJ1-1; D unresolved. V lost 0 bases, J lost 4 bases, and 10 bases lay in between. Germline V gene data show CDR1 as SGHRS and CDR2 as YFSETQ. This CDR3 region has 14 residues. CDR3 nucleotides: TGCGCCAGCAGCTTGGTCGGGGTCGCCACTGAAGCTTTCTTT. Encoded protein: CASSLVGVATEAFF.

CDR3 DNA: TGTGCCAGCTCACGGGGGGGGTTTGATCAGCCCCAGCATTTT. It specifies CASSRGGFDQPQHF. The chain is built from TRBV18 and TRBJ1-5, with a possible D match to TRBD1 (5 bases). This CDR3 region has 14 residues. V gave up 4 bases and J gave up 5 bases, with 12 bases separating them. Germline loops: CDR1 KGHSH, CDR2 LQKENI.

The CDR3 is CASSDGQVDNSPLHF. CDR3 in DNA: TGCGCCAGCAGCGATGGACAGGTAGATAATTCACCCCTCCACTTT. The chain combines TRBV5-1 with TRBJ1-6, with 7 bases lining up with TRBD1. Germline trimming cut 4 bases from V and 5 bases from J; bases unmatched to any gene: 6. The CDR3 has 15 amino acids. Germline V CDR1 and CDR2: SGHRS, YFSETQ.

This chain connects TRBV7-9 to TRBJ1-3; TRBD1 matches 7 bases. Germline V gene sequence: CDR1 SEHNR, CDR2 FQNEAQ (reference sequence). The CDR3 has 16 amino acids. V lost 5 bases and J lost 0; bases outside the gene matches: 7. CDR3 sequence (DNA): TGTGCCAGCAGCGCGCACAGGGGCGACTCTGGAAACACCATATATTTT. Its translation is CASSAHRGDSGNTIYF.

The table lists this clone with a few counts. The chain is built from TRBV3-1 (or the pseudogene TRBV3-2) and TRBJ1-1; D is unresolved. Germline V gives CDR1 LGHDT, CDR2 YNNKEL (reference sequence). V gave up 1 base and J gave up 11 bases, with 11 bases separating them. The CDR3 is made up of 12 amino acids. The CDR3 loop is CASSQGGLNAFF. For the CDR3, the DNA is TGTGCCAGCAGCCAAGGAGGGCTGAATGCTTTCTTT.

The V and J genes are TRBV18 and TRBJ2-3; TRBD2 matches at 7 bases. Germline-derived CDR1 and CDR2 are KGHSH and LQKENI. The CDR3 runs to 18 residues. V lost 3 bases and J lost 11; bases outside the gene matches: 23. This CDR3 reads CASSPRARERAPSGGQYF. The CDR3 DNA follows: TGTGCCAGCTCACCCAGGGCGAGGGAGCGGGCCCCTTCGGGGGGGCAGTATTTT.

This clone was seen only once. The chain combines TRBV11-3 with TRBJ2-3, with TRBD1 identical over 7 bases. The CDR3 totals 15 residues. Germline trimming cut 5 bases from V and 0 bases from J; bases unmatched to any gene: 5. The germline CDR1 and CDR2 sequences are SGHNT and YENEEA. Here the CDR3 reads CASSPGQHSTDTQYF. CDR3 in DNA: TGTGCCAGCAGCCCGGGACAGCATAGCACAGATACGCAGTATTTT.

J is TRBJ1-1 and V is TRBV19, with a weak D call TRBD1 (5 bases). The CDR3 totals 14 residues. In germline, CDR1 is LNHDA, CDR2 SQIVND (reference sequence). Trimming stripped 3 bases from V and 0 bases from J, with 8 bases between. As DNA, the CDR3 is TGTGCCAGTAGTATGGAGGGGTTGAACACTGAAGCTTTCTTT. It yields the protein CASSMEGLNTEAFF.

The chain has TRBV27 and TRBJ1-5, with 7 bases identical to TRBD1. The CDR3 totals 14 residues. V dropped 3 bases and J dropped 6; count of bases not matched to a gene: 5. Germline CDR1 MNHEY, CDR2 SMNVEV (reference sequence). CDR3: CASSFRGPAQPQHF. The CDR3 DNA sequence: TGTGCCAGCAGTTTTAGGGGGCCTGCTCAGCCCCAGCATTTT.

The genes are TRBV9 and TRBJ1-3; D remains ambiguous. V was clipped by 3 bases and J by 4 bases, with 14 bases between them. The CDR3 is made up of 15 amino acids. In germline, CDR1 is SGDLS, CDR2 YYNGEE. CDR3 in DNA: TGTGCCAGCAGCGCGGCGGTGTTACGAGGAAACACCATATATTTT. Translated, it gives CASSAAVLRGNTIYF. The entire variable domain, with the rest obtained from reference TRBV9 and TRBJ1-3, is as follows: DSGVTQTPKHLITATGQRVTLRCSPRSGDLSVYWYQQSLDQGLQFLIQYYNGEERAKGNILERFSAQQFPDLHSELNLSSLELGDSALYFCASSAAVLRGNTIYFGEGSWLTVV.

This sequence joins TRBV6-6 and TRBJ2-7; D might be TRBD1 (6 bases). Germline assignment: CDR1 MNHNY and CDR2 SVGAGI (reference sequence). The V end lost 4 bases, the J end lost 6 bases, and 10 bases lay between the germline ends. The CDR3 runs to 12 residues. The CDR3 DNA reads TGTGCCAGCAGTTTCGGGACATCCGAGCAGTACTTC. It yields the protein CASSFGTSEQYF.

This chain's CDR3 is CASSLVTSRETQYF. CDR3 bases: TGTGCCAGCAGCTTAGTGACTAGTCGGGAGACCCAGTACTTC. The gene calls are TRBV7-2 and TRBJ2-5; tentative D call: TRBD2 (6 bases). The CDR3 has 14 amino acids. The V end was cut by 1 base, the J end by 5 bases, with 11 bases between. Germline V CDR1 and CDR2: SGHTA, FQGNSA.

This sequence joins TRBV5-4 and TRBJ2-1; no firm D call. Trimming pared 0 bases from V and 7 bases from J, leaving 11 bases between. CDR1 and CDR2 from the germline V gene are SGHNT and YYREEE (reference sequence). The CDR3 loop spans 14 amino acids. The CDR3 region is CASSLAGARNEQFF. DNA of the CDR3: TGTGCCAGCAGCTTGGCCGGAGCTAGGAATGAGCAGTTCTTC.